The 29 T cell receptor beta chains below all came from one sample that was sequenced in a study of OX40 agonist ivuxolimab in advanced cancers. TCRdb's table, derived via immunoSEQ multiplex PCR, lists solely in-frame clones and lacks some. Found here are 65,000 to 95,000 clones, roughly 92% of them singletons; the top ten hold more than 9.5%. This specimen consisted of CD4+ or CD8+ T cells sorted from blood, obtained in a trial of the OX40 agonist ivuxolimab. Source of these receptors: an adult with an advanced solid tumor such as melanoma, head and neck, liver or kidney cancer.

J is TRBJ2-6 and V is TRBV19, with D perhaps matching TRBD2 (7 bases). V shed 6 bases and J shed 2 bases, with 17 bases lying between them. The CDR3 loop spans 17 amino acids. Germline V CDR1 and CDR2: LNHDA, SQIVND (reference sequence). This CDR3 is CASRGGAPLTGANVLTF. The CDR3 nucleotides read TGTGCCAGTAGGGGGGGGGCACCTTTAACTGGGGCCAACGTCCTGACTTTC.

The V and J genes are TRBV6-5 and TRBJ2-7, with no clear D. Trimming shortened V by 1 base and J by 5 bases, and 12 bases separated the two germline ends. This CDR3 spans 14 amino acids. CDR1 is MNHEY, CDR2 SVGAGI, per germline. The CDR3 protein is CASSYWNGMDEQYF. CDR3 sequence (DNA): TGTGCCAGCAGTTACTGGAATGGGATGGACGAGCAGTACTTC.

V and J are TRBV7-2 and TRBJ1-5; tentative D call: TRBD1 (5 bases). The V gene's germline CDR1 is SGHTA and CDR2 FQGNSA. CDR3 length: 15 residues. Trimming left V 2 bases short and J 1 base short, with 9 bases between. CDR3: CASSLSRGSNQPQHF. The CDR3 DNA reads TGTGCCAGCAGCTTATCTCGGGGCAGCAATCAGCCCCAGCATTTT.

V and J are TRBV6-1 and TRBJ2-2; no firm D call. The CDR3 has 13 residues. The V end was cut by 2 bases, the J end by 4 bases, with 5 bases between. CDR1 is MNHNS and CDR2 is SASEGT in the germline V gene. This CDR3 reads CASSEYLTGELFF. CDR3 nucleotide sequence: TGTGCCAGCAGTGAATATCTCACCGGGGAGCTGTTTTTT.

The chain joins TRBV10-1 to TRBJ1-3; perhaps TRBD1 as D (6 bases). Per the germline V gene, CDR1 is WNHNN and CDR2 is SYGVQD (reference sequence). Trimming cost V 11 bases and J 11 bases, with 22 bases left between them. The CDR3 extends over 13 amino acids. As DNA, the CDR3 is TGCGCCTCGCCATGCGGGGGCCACCTCGCCATATATTTT. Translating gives CASPCGGHLAIYF.

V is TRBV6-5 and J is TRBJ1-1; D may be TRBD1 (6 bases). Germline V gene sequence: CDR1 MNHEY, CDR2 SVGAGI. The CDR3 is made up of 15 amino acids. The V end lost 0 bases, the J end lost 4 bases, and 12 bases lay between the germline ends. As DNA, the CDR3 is TGTGCCAGCAGTTACTCGGAGGGGGGTGGCACTGAAGCTTTCTTT. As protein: CASSYSEGGGTEAFF.

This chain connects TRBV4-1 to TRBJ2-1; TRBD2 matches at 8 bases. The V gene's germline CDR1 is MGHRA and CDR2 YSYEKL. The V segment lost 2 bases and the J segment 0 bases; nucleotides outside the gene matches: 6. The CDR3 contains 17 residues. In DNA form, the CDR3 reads TGCGCCAGCAGCCAACAAGCGGGGACTAGCTCCTACAATGAGCAGTTCTTC. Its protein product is CASSQQAGTSSYNEQFF.

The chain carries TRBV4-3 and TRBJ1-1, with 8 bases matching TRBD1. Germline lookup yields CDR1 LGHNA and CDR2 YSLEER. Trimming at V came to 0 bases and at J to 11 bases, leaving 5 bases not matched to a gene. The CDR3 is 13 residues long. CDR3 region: CASSQDADREAFF. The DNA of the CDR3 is TGCGCCAGCAGCCAAGATGCGGACAGGGAGGCTTTCTTT.

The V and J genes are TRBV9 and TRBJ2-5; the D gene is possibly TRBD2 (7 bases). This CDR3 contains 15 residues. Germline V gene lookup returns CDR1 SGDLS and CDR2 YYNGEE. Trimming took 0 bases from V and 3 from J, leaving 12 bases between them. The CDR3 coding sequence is TGTGCCAGCAGCGTAGGCGGGGGCAGGGAAGAGACCCAGTACTTC. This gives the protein CASSVGGGREETQYF.

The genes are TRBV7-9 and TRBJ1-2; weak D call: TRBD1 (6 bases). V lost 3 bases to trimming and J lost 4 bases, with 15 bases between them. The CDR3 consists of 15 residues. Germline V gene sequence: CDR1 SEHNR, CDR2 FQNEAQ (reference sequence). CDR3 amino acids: CASSFATGEVYGYTF. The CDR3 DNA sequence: TGTGCCAGCAGCTTCGCGACAGGAGAGGTCTATGGCTACACCTTC.

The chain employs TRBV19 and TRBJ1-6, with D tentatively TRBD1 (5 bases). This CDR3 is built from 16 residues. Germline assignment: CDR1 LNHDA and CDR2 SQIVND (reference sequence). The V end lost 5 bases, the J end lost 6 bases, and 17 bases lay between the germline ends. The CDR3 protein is CASSAYHQGANSPLHF. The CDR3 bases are TGTGCCAGTAGTGCCTACCATCAGGGAGCTAATTCACCCCTCCACTTT.

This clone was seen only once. Here the CDR3 reads CASSIGTDGSYEQYF. CDR3 DNA: TGTGCCAGTAGTATAGGGACCGACGGCTCCTACGAGCAGTACTTC. The genes are TRBV19 and TRBJ2-7; no firm D call. The ends were cut back, 1 base at V and 0 bases at J, with 10 bases in the middle. The V gene's germline CDR1 is LNHDA and CDR2 SQIVND (reference sequence). The CDR3 has 15 residues. The variable domain in full, completed from reference TRBV19 and TRBJ2-7, reads DGGITQSPKYLFRKEGQNVTLSCEQNLNHDAMYWYRQDPGQGLRLIYYSQIVNDFQKGDIAEGYSVSREKKESFPLTVTSAQKNPTAFYLCASSIGTDGSYEQYFGPGTRLTVT.

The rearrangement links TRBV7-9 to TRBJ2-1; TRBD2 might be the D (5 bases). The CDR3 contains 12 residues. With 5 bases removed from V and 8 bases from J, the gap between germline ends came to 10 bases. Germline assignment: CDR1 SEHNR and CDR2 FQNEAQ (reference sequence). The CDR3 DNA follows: TGTGCCAGCAGCCCGGGATGGGATGAGCAGTTCTTC. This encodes CASSPGWDEQFF.

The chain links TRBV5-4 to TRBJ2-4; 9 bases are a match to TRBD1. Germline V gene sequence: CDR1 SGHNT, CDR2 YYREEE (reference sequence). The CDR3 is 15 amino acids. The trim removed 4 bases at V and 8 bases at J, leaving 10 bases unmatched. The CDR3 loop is CASSRVGDRDYIQYF. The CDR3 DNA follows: TGTGCCAGCAGCCGCGTAGGGGACAGGGACTACATTCAGTACTTC.

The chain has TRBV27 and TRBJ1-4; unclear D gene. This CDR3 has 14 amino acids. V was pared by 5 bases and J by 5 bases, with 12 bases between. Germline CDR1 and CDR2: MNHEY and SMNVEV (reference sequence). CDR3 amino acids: CASSRLVYNEKLFF. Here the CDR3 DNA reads TGTGCCAGCAGTAGATTGGTTTACAATGAAAAACTGTTTTTT.

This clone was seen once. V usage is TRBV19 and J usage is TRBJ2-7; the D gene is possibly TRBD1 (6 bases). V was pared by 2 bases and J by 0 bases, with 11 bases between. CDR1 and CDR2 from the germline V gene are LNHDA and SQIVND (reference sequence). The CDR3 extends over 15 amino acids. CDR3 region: CASSIQGTGSYEQYF. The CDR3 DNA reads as TGTGCCAGTAGTATACAGGGGACGGGCTCCTACGAGCAGTACTTC.

CDR3 amino acids: CASSEEDRVYSPLHF. The CDR3 nucleotides are TGTGCCAGCAGTGAAGAGGACAGGGTCTATTCACCCCTCCACTTT. This chain uses TRBV6-1 with TRBJ1-6, with 8 positions matching TRBD1. The V gene end was trimmed by 1 base and the J gene end by 8 bases; junction bases not matched to a gene: 4. This CDR3 is built from 15 residues. Germline V gives CDR1 MNHNS, CDR2 SASEGT.

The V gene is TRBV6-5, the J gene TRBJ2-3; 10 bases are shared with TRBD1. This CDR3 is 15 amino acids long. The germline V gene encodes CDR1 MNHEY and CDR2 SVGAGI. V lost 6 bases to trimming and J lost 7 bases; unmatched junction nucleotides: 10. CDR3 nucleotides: TGTGCCAGCAGGCACGGGACAGGGGCCGGGTATACGCAGTATTTT. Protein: CASRHGTGAGYTQYF.

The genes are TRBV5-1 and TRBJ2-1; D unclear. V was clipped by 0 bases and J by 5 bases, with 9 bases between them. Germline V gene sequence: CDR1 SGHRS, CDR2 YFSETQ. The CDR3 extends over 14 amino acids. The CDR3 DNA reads TGCGCCAGCAGCTTGGCCTTCGGAAACAATGAGCAGTTCTTC. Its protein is CASSLAFGNNEQFF.

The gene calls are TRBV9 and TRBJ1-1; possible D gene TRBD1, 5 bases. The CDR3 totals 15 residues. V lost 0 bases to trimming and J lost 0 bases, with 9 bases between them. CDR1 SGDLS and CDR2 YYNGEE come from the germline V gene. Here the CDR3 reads CASSVDGGLNTEAFF. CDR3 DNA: TGTGCCAGCAGCGTAGATGGGGGGTTGAACACTGAAGCTTTCTTT.

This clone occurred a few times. The CDR3 nucleotides read TGTGCCAGCAGCCTTCTGACTAGCGGGGAAGATACGCAGTATTTT. Amino acids: CASSLLTSGEDTQYF. V usage is TRBV7-9 and J usage is TRBJ2-3, with 11 bases fitting TRBD2. The CDR3 contains 15 residues. CDR1 is SEHNR, CDR2 FQNEAQ, per germline (reference sequence). The junction had 6 bases not matched to a gene; V was cut back by 5 bases and J by 5 bases. Together with reference TRBV7-9 and TRBJ2-3, the CDR3 gives the full variable domain: DTGVSQNPRHKITKRGQNVTFRCDPISEHNRLYWYRQTLGQGPEFLTYFQNEAQLEKSRLLSDRFSAERPKGSFSTLEIQRTEQGDSAMYLCASSLLTSGEDTQYFGPGTRLTVL.

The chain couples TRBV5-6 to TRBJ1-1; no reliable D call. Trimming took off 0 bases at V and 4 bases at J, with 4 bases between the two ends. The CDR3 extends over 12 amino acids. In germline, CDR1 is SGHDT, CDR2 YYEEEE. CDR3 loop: CASSLVRTEAFF. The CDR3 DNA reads TGTGCCAGCAGCTTGGTACGCACTGAAGCTTTCTTT.

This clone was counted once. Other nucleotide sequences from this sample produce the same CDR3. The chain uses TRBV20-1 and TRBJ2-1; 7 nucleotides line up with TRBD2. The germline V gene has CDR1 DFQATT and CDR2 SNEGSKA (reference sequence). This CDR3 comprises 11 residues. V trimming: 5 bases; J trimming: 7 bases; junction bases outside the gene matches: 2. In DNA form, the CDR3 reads TGCAGTGCTCGCGGGGGAAATGAGCAGTTCTTC. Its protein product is CSARGGNEQFF.

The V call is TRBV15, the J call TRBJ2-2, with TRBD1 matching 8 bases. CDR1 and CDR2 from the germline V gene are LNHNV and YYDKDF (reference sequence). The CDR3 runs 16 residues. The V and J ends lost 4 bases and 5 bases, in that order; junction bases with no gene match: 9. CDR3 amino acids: CATSTRQGKGTGELFF. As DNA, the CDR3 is TGTGCCACCAGCACCCGACAGGGGAAAGGGACCGGGGAGCTGTTTTTT.

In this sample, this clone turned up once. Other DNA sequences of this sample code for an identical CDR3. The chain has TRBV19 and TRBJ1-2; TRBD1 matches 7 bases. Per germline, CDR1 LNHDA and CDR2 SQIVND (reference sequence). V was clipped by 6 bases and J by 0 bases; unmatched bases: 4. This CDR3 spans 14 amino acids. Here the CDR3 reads CASSPQGTNYGYTF. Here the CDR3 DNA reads TGTGCCAGTAGCCCACAGGGGACTAACTATGGCTACACCTTC.

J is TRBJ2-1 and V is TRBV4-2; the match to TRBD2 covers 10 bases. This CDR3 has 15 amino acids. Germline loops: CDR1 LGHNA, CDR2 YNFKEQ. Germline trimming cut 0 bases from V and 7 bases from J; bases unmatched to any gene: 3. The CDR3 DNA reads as TGTGCCAGCAGCCAAGAAAGCGGGGGGGCAAATGAGCAGTTCTTC. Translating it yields CASSQESGGANEQFF.

CDR3 in DNA: TGTGCCAGCAGCCCTCACTTCCCGCCCTCCTACGAGCAGTACTTC. This encodes CASSPHFPPSYEQYF. The V gene is TRBV14, the J gene TRBJ2-7; D not certain. V gave up 4 bases and J gave up 0 bases, with 13 bases separating them. CDR1 and CDR2 from the germline V gene are SGHDN and FVKESK. The CDR3 totals 15 residues. The full variable domain, in which reference TRBV14 and TRBJ2-7 provide the parts outside the CDR3, is EAGVTQFPSHSVIEKGQTVTLRCDPISGHDNLYWYRRVMGKEIKFLLHFVKESKQDESGMPNNRFLAERTGGTYSTLKVQPAELEDSGVYFCASSPHFPPSYEQYFGPGTRLTVT.

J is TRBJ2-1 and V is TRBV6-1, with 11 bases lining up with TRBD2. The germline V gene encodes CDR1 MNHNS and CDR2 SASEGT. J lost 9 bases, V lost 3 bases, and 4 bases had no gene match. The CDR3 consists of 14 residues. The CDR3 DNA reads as TGTGCCAGCAGTGATCTAGCGGGGGGAGCTGAGCAGTTCTTC. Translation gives CASSDLAGGAEQFF.

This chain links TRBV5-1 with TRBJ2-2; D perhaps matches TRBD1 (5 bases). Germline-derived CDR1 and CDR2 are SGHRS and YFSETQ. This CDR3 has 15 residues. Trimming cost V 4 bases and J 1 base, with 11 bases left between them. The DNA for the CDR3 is TGCGCCAGCAGCCGCAATACAGGGAACACCGGGGAGCTGTTTTTT. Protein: CASSRNTGNTGELFF.